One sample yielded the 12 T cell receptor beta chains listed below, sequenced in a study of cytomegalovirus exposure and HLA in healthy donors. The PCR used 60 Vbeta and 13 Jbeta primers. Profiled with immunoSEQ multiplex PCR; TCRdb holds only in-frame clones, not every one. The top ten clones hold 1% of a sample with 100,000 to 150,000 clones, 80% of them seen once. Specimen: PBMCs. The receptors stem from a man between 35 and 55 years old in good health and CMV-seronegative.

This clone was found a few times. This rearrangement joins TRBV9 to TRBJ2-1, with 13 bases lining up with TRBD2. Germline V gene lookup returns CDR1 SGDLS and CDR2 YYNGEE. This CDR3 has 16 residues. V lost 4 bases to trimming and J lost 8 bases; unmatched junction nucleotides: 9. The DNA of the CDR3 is TGTGCCAGCAGCATCCGGACTAGCGGGAGCTATGATGAGCAGTTCTTC. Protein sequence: CASSIRTSGSYDEQFF.

CDR3 amino acids: CASKREGSTDTQYF. The CDR3 DNA follows: TGTGCCAGTAAGCGGGAGGGTAGCACAGATACGCAGTATTTT. V and J are TRBV19 and TRBJ2-3; TRBD2 matches at 10 bases. Looked up from germline, CDR1 is LNHDA and CDR2 is SQIVND (reference sequence). With 7 bases clipped from V and 0 bases from J, the junction kept 1 base outside the gene matches. The CDR3 runs 14 residues.

Here the CDR3 reads CASSLERGLNTEAFF. Written as DNA, the CDR3 is TGTGCCAGCAGCTTGGAAAGGGGGCTGAACACTGAAGCTTTCTTT. This sequence joins TRBV5-4 and TRBJ1-1; 7 bases are a match to TRBD1. This CDR3 has 15 amino acids. From germline, CDR1 is SGHNT and CDR2 YYREEE (reference sequence). J gave up 0 bases and V 0 bases, and 2 bases lay outside the gene matches.

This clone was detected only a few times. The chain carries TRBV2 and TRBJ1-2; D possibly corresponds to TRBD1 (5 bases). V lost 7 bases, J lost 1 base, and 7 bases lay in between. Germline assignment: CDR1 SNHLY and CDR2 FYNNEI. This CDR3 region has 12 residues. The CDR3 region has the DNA TGTGCCAGCAACCAGGGTAACTATGGCTACACCTTC. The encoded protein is CASNQGNYGYTF.

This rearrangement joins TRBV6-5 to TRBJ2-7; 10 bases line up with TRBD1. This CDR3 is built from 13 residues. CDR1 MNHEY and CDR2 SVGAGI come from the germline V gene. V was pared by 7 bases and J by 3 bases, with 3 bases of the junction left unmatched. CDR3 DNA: TGTGCCAGCACCCGGGACAGGGGCTACGAGCAGTACTTC. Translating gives CASTRDRGYEQYF.

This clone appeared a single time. The CDR3 loop reads CASSLVPGGQPQHF. In DNA, the CDR3 is TGTGCCAGCAGCTTAGTGCCAGGGGGTCAGCCCCAGCATTTT. The chain is built from TRBV7-2 and TRBJ1-5; 7 bases map to TRBD1. The CDR3 is made up of 14 amino acids. V lost 1 base to trimming and J lost 6 bases; unmatched junction nucleotides: 3. Germline CDR1 reads SGHTA; CDR2 reads FQGNSA.

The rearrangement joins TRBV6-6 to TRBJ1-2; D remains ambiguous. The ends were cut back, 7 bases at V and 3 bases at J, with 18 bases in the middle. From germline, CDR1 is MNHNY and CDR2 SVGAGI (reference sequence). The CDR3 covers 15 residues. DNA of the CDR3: TGTGCCAGCAATCTACCGGGAGGGCCTGACTATGGCTACACCTTC. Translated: CASNLPGGPDYGYTF.

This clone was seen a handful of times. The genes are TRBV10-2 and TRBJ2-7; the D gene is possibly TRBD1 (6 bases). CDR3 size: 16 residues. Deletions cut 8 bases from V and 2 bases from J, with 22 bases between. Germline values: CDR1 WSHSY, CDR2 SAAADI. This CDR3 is CASSPGAAGLAYEQYF. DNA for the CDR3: TGCGCCAGCTCTCCAGGGGCCGCAGGTTTGGCCTACGAGCAGTACTTC.

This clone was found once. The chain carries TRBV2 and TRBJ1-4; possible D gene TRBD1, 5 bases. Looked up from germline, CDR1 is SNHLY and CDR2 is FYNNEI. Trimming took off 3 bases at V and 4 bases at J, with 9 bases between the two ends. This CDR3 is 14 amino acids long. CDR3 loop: CASSDTGLNEKLFF. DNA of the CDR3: TGTGCCAGCAGTGACACGGGACTTAATGAAAAACTGTTTTTT.

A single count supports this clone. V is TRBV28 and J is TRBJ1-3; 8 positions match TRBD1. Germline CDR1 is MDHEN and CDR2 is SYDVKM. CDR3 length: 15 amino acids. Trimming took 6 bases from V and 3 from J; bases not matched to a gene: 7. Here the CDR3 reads CASSPPGGGGNTIYF. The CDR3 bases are TGTGCCAGCAGCCCCCCAGGGGGCGGTGGAAACACCATATATTTT.

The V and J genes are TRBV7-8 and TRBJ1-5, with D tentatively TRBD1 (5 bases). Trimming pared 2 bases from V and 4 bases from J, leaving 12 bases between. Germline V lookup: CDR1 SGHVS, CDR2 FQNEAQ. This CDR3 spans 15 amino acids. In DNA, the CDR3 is TGTGCCAGCAGCTTACAGGGTTTACCTAATCAGCCCCAGCATTTT. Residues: CASSLQGLPNQPQHF.

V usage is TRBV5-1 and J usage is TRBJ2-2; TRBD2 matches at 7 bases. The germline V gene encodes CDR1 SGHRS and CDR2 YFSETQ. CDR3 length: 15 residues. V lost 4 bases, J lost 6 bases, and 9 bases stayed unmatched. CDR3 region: CASSPGTIGPGELFF. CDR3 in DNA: TGCGCCAGCAGCCCGGGGACTATAGGGCCCGGGGAGCTGTTTTTT.